The rows below give T cell receptor beta chains drawn from one sample of a study of blood T cells in healthy people across ages. Each CDR3 protein gets one entry after TCRdb re-called the 5' RACE reads with MiXCR. The repertoire holds hundreds of thousands of distinct CDR3 sequences, with 45% to 70% as singletons. The sequenced sample consisted of blood. The receptors were gathered from a man aged 40-50 years in good health. CDR3s include the opening cysteine and the closing phenylalanine or tryptophan.

V: TRBV12-3/TRBV12-4; J: TRBJ1-1; CDR3: CASSSDRAQNTEAFF
V: TRBV28; J: TRBJ2-7; CDR3: CASKSDEQYF
V: TRBV30; J: TRBJ2-1; CDR3: CACPRGTYNEQFF
V: TRBV20-1; J: TRBJ1-2; CDR3: CSASYRGTYGYTF
V: TRBV7-2; J: TRBJ2-1; CDR3: CASSQPPVLTFNEQFF
V: TRBV7-8; J: TRBJ1-6; CDR3: CASSLPGTGVSPLHF
V: TRBV4-3; J: TRBJ2-1; CDR3: CASSHNAPNRGRQRAQGNEQFF
V: TRBV5-1; J: TRBJ2-5; CDR3: CASSRLPSEQETQYF
V: TRBV7-8; J: TRBJ2-1; CDR3: CASSHGLAGYNEQFF
V: TRBV7-9; J: TRBJ2-1; CDR3: CASSLGAGGSSYNEQFF
V: TRBV6-2/TRBV6-3; J: TRBJ1-2; CDR3: CASINTGQTGYTF
V: TRBV9; J: NA; CDR3: CASSGVTGNQETQYF
V: TRBV20-1; J: TRBJ1-5; CDR3: CSADDGTGAGVDQPQHF
V: TRBV10-3; J: TRBJ2-3; CDR3: CAISKGRSRGMDTQYF
V: TRBV9; J: TRBJ1-4; CDR3: CASSVGGERSEKLFF
V: TRBV18; J: NA; CDR3: CASSPQERPQIYEQYF